The 6 T cell receptor beta chains below all came from one sample that was sequenced in a study of CD8+ T cells in alopecia areata. The sequencing template was cDNA reverse transcribed from extracted RNA. Only in-frame clones appear in the TCRdb table, and some are missing; sequencing was by immunoSEQ multiplex PCR. The table has 200,000 to 250,000 clones, 50% to 70% seen once. The sample in question was CD4+ T cells sorted from blood, obtained at week 0. These receptors were obtained from a human donor with alopecia areata.

This sequence joins TRBV9 and TRBJ2-3; D gene uncertain. Trimming stripped 4 bases from V and 6 bases from J, with 15 bases between. The CDR3 is 14 residues long. Germline-derived CDR1 and CDR2 are SGDLS and YYNGEE. The CDR3 DNA reads as TGTGCCAGCAGCTCCTCCGGGTCCCTGGATACGCAGTATTTT. Translating it yields CASSSSGSLDTQYF.

This clone was found a few times. The chain couples TRBV6-1 to TRBJ2-1, with 10 nucleotides matching TRBD1. With V trimmed by 10 bases and J by 6 bases, 12 bases remained unmatched. CDR3 size: 15 residues. In germline, CDR1 is MNHNS, CDR2 SASEGT. The CDR3 DNA sequence: TGTGCCAATCTCCGGAGTAGGGACAGGGGCAATGAGCAGTTCTTC. It yields the protein CANLRSRDRGNEQFF.

The V call is TRBV6-1, the J call TRBJ1-1; D possibly corresponds to TRBD1 (6 bases). The V gene's germline CDR1 is MNHNS and CDR2 SASEGT. This CDR3 spans 15 amino acids. V was pared by 6 bases and J by 0 bases, with 14 bases between. CDR3 DNA: TGTGCCAGCAGACCAGGGACATTTGTGAACACTGAAGCTTTCTTT. It translates to CASRPGTFVNTEAFF.

The V gene is TRBV6-1, the J gene TRBJ2-3; TRBD2 agrees at 7 bases. This CDR3 spans 14 amino acids. CDR1 is MNHNS and CDR2 is SASEGT in the germline V gene. Unmatched junction bases numbered 3, after V lost 5 bases and J lost 1 base. CDR3 sequence: CASSLSGGTDTQYF. Here the CDR3 DNA reads TGTGCCAGCAGTTTGAGCGGGGGCACAGATACGCAGTATTTT.

As to this clone: Other DNA variants within this sample encode the same CDR3. The V gene is TRBV30, the J gene TRBJ2-1; the D gene could be TRBD1 or TRBD2 (5 bases each). This CDR3 region has 14 residues. The germline gives CDR1 GTSNPN, CDR2 SVGIG (reference sequence). The V gene lost 1 base and the J gene lost 2 bases, with 9 bases spanning the gap. This chain's CDR3 is CAWSGRGPYNEQFF. Here the CDR3 DNA reads TGTGCCTGGAGTGGAAGGGGACCCTACAATGAGCAGTTCTTC.

V is TRBV30 and J is TRBJ2-2; no definite D call. Germline V lookup: CDR1 GTSNPN, CDR2 SVGIG (reference sequence). Trimming pared 5 bases from V and 5 bases from J, leaving 15 bases between. CDR3 length equals 14 residues. In nucleotides, the CDR3 is TGTGCCTGGTCTGGCCCCCCGAGGACCGGGGAGCTGTTTTTT. Protein: CAWSGPPRTGELFF.